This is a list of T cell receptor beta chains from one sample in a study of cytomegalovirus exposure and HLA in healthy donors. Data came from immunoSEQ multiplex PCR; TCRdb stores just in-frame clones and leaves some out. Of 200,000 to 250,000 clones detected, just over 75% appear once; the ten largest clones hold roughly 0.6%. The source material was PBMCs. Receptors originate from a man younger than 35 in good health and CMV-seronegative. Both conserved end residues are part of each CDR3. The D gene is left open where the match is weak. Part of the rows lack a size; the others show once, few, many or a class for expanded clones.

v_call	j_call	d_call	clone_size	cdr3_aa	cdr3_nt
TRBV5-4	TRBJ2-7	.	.	CASSLDLGRNEQYF	TGTGCCAGCAGCTTGGATCTGGGGCGGAACGAGCAGTACTTC
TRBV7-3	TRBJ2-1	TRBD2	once	CASSPTASGSRGNEQFF	TGTGCCAGCAGCCCTACCGCCAGCGGGAGCAGAGGCAATGAGCAGTTCTTC
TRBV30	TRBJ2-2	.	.	CAWKGRDTGELFF	TGTGCCTGGAAAGGGCGGGACACCGGGGAGCTGTTTTTT
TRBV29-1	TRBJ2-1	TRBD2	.	CSVVGREGSYNEQFF	TGCAGCGTTGTAGGTCGGGAGGGCAGCTACAATGAGCAGTTCTTC
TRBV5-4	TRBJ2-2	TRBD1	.	CASSPNRGQITGELFF	TGTGCCAGCAGCCCCAACAGGGGACAGATCACCGGGGAGCTGTTTTTT
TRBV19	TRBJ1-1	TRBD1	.	CASSIKTGYYTEAFF	TGTGCCAGTAGTATTAAGACAGGGTATTACACTGAAGCTTTCTTT
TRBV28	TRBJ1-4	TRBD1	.	CASSRQGANEKLFF	TGTGCCAGCAGTCGACAGGGGGCTAATGAAAAACTGTTTTTT
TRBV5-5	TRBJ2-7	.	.	CASSWTGGDYEQYF	TGTGCCAGCAGCTGGACAGGAGGGGACTACGAGCAGTACTTC
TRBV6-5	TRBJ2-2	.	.	CASSYQTGELFF	TGTGCCAGCAGCTACCAAACCGGGGAGCTGTTTTTT
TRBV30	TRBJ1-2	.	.	CAWSQDLNYGYTF	TGTGCCTGGAGCCAAGACTTGAACTATGGCTACACCTTC
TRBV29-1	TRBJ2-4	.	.	CSVVGEAKNIQYF	TGCAGCGTTGTAGGGGAAGCCAAAAACATTCAGTACTTC